What follows are 26 T cell receptor beta chains derived from one specimen sequenced in a study of OX40 agonist ivuxolimab in advanced cancers. The table came from immunoSEQ multiplex PCR; TCRdb's copy has only in-frame clones and leaves some out. The sample lists 95,000 to 150,000 clones, roughly nine tenths occurring once. Sequenced here: CD4+ or CD8+ T cells sorted from blood, sampled in a trial of the OX40 agonist ivuxolimab. The source of these receptors is an adult with an advanced solid tumor such as melanoma, head and neck, liver or kidney cancer.

The chain employs TRBV15 and TRBJ2-1, with TRBD2 matching 14 bases. Germline V gene sequence: CDR1 LNHNV, CDR2 YYDKDF (reference sequence). The CDR3 is 18 amino acids. J lost 0 bases, V lost 4 bases, and 5 bases had no gene match. CDR3 loop: CATSKTSGGVSSYNEQFF. Here the CDR3 DNA reads TGTGCCACCAGCAAGACTAGCGGGGGGGTTAGCTCCTACAATGAGCAGTTCTTC.

The chain uses TRBV5-4 and TRBJ2-3; no clear D. V gave up 4 bases and J gave up 8 bases, with 8 bases separating them. Germline assignment: CDR1 SGHNT and CDR2 YYREEE (reference sequence). The CDR3 has 11 amino acids. The CDR3: CASSLQGTQYF. As DNA, the CDR3 is TGTGCCAGCAGCCTGCAAGGTACGCAGTATTTT.

The chain links TRBV18 to TRBJ1-3, with D maybe TRBD1 (6 bases). The V gene's germline CDR1 is KGHSH and CDR2 LQKENI. The CDR3 extends over 16 amino acids. V dropped 3 bases and J dropped 1 base, with 13 bases sitting between them. Written as DNA, the CDR3 is TGTGCCAGCTCACCTTTCCCAACAGGGTCTGGAAACACCATATATTTT. Amino acid sequence: CASSPFPTGSGNTIYF.

J is TRBJ1-2 and V is TRBV27; D call uncertain. V shed 5 bases and J shed 8 bases, with 18 bases lying between them. CDR3 size: 14 residues. Germline V gene lookup returns CDR1 MNHEY and CDR2 SMNVEV (reference sequence). CDR3 amino acids: CASSATLQVRGYTF. The CDR3 DNA reads TGTGCCAGCAGTGCAACTCTGCAAGTAAGGGGCTACACCTTC.

This chain joins TRBV14 and TRBJ1-3; tentatively, D is TRBD1 (6 bases). This CDR3 spans 18 amino acids. Germline V gene data show CDR1 as SGHDN and CDR2 as FVKESK. The germline V and J ends were trimmed by 4 bases and 2 bases, with 21 bases remaining between them. The CDR3 bases are TGTGCCAGCAGCCCACCGGGACACCCGACTGGCCCTGGAAACACCATATATTTT. Translation gives CASSPPGHPTGPGNTIYF. The variable domain in full, with the rest retrieved from reference TRBV14 and TRBJ1-3, is EAGVTQFPSHSVIEKGQTVTLRCDPISGHDNLYWYRRVMGKEIKFLLHFVKESKQDESGMPNNRFLAERTGGTYSTLKVQPAELEDSGVYFCASSPPGHPTGPGNTIYFGEGSWLTVV.

V and J are TRBV7-2 and TRBJ1-1; no definite D call. The V end was cut by 1 base, the J end by 2 bases, with 5 bases between. The CDR3 extends over 13 amino acids. CDR1 SGHTA and CDR2 FQGNSA come from the germline V gene. In nucleotides, the CDR3 is TGTGCCAGCAGCTTAGACAGTAACACTGAAGCTTTCTTT. It codes for CASSLDSNTEAFF. The full variable domain, rest sourced from reference TRBV7-2 and TRBJ1-1, is GAGVSQSPSNKVTEKGKDVELRCDPISGHTALYWYRQSLGQGLEFLIYFQGNSAPDKSGLPSDRFSAERTGGSVSTLTIQRTQQEDSAVYLCASSLDSNTEAFFGQGTRLTVV.

The rearrangement links TRBV11-2 to TRBJ2-3; possibly TRBD2 for D (5 bases). The CDR3 runs to 14 residues. The V end was cut by 1 base, the J end by 0 bases, with 5 bases between. Germline values: CDR1 SGHAT, CDR2 FQNNGV. The CDR3 nucleotides are TGTGCCAGCAGCTTAGGGAGGAGCACAGATACGCAGTATTTT. Encoded protein: CASSLGRSTDTQYF. Based on the CDR3 plus reference TRBV11-2 and TRBJ2-3, the full variable domain is EAGVAQSPRYKIIEKRQSVAFWCNPISGHATLYWYQQILGQGPKLLIQFQNNGVVDDSQLPKDRFSAERLKGVDSTLKIQPAKLEDSAVYLCASSLGRSTDTQYFGPGTRLTVL.

V is TRBV19 and J is TRBJ2-3; 8 nucleotides match TRBD2. Losses at the gene ends were 5 bases for V and 1 base for J; bases not matched to a gene: 8. Germline V gene sequence: CDR1 LNHDA, CDR2 SQIVND (reference sequence). The CDR3 length is 16 residues. The CDR3 here is CASSPPSGRRTDTQYF. The DNA of the CDR3 is TGTGCCAGTAGTCCGCCTAGCGGGCGACGCACAGATACGCAGTATTTT. The entire variable domain, with the rest obtained from reference TRBV19 and TRBJ2-3, is as follows: DGGITQSPKYLFRKEGQNVTLSCEQNLNHDAMYWYRQDPGQGLRLIYYSQIVNDFQKGDIAEGYSVSREKKESFPLTVTSAQKNPTAFYLCASSPPSGRRTDTQYFGPGTRLTVL.

The chain combines TRBV27 with TRBJ2-3; unclear D gene. V was shortened by 3 bases and J by 0 bases, with 7 bases between the two germline ends. CDR1 MNHEY and CDR2 SMNVEV come from the germline V gene (reference sequence). There are 14 residues in the CDR3. The CDR3 loop is CASSFGWSTDTQYF. In DNA form, the CDR3 reads TGTGCCAGCAGTTTTGGGTGGAGCACAGATACGCAGTATTTT.

This chain uses TRBV6-5 with TRBJ1-1; no clear D gene. Germline lookup yields CDR1 MNHEY and CDR2 SVGAGI. The CDR3 covers 13 residues. V dropped 6 bases and J dropped 1 base, with 9 bases sitting between them. This chain's CDR3 is CASRTSRNTEAFF. The CDR3, as DNA: TGTGCCAGCAGAACGTCAAGGAACACTGAAGCTTTCTTT.

V and J are TRBV30 and TRBJ1-3; the D is unclear. Germline CDR1 and CDR2: GTSNPN and SVGIG (reference sequence). The CDR3 spans 13 residues. With 0 bases removed from V and 0 bases from J, the gap between germline ends came to 3 bases. This chain's CDR3 is CAWSVNSGNTIYF. Written as DNA, the CDR3 is TGTGCCTGGAGTGTGAACTCTGGAAACACCATATATTTT.

The chain is built from TRBV19 and TRBJ1-4; D not resolved. The CDR3 totals 15 residues. V was cut by 3 bases and J by 0 bases, with 8 bases left in between. Germline V gene sequence: CDR1 LNHDA, CDR2 SQIVND (reference sequence). CDR3 in DNA: TGTGCCAGTAGTATTCAGATTTCAACTAATGAAAAACTGTTTTTT. Its translation: CASSIQISTNEKLFF.

In DNA form, the CDR3 reads TGTGCCAGCAGCTCCGGGGACAGGCACGAAAGTGAAAAACTGTTTTTT. It encodes CASSSGDRHESEKLFF. This chain links TRBV11-2 with TRBJ1-4; 8 bases map to TRBD1. Germline V gene sequence: CDR1 SGHAT, CDR2 FQNNGV. The CDR3 is 16 residues long. The J segment lost 7 bases and the V segment lost 4 bases, leaving 11 bases of the junction unmatched.

Concerning this clone itself: No DNA is shown, since the ends of the CDR3 on it are uncertain; the CDR3 is the one TCRdb lists. The chain is built from TRBV29-1 and TRBJ2-1; the table's D call, TRBD1, was not checked against the DNA. Germline CDR1 and CDR2: SQVTM and ANQGSEA. The CDR3 extends over 12 residues, inclusive of both ends. CDR3 sequence: CSVGQGARGKFF.

In its sample, this clone was seen a few times. This chain links TRBV7-2 with TRBJ2-5; 8 positions match TRBD1. Germline values: CDR1 SGHTA, CDR2 FQGNSA. CDR3 length: 15 amino acids. Unmatched junction bases numbered 9, after V lost 5 bases and J lost 4 bases. CDR3 DNA sequence: TGTGCCAGCAGCATCGGACAGGGTGGTCGAGAGACCCAGTACTTC. Its translation: CASSIGQGGRETQYF.

This sequence joins TRBV28 and TRBJ2-7, with D tentatively TRBD1 (6 bases). CDR3 length: 16 residues. Looked up from germline, CDR1 is MDHEN and CDR2 is SYDVKM. Deletions cut 1 base from V and 1 base from J, with 14 bases between. The DNA of the CDR3 is TGTGCCAGCAGTTTATCGGGACATTTTCAATCCTACGAGCAGTACTTC. This gives the protein CASSLSGHFQSYEQYF.

This rearrangement joins TRBV28 to TRBJ1-2, with TRBD1 as a possible D gene (5 bases). CDR3 length: 15 amino acids. V was clipped by 1 base and J by 3 bases, with 12 bases between them. Germline V gene data show CDR1 as MDHEN and CDR2 as SYDVKM. The CDR3 DNA is TGTGCCAGCAGTTTATATGTCGGGGCCCACTATGGCTACACCTTC. It specifies CASSLYVGAHYGYTF.

The J gene is TRBJ2-3, the V gene TRBV9; tentative D call: TRBD1 (6 bases). The CDR3 is 12 residues long. V was clipped by 4 bases and J by 4 bases, with 7 bases between them. Germline V gene sequence: CDR1 SGDLS, CDR2 YYNGEE. The CDR3 sequence: CASSTGPDTQYF. CDR3 nucleotides: TGTGCCAGCAGCACAGGGCCAGATACGCAGTATTTT.

This clone turned up a few times. This chain uses TRBV9 with TRBJ1-1; no reliable D call. V was clipped by 0 bases and J by 3 bases, with 0 bases between them. The germline V gene encodes CDR1 SGDLS and CDR2 YYNGEE. CDR3 length: 11 residues. CDR3 sequence: CASSVDTEAFF. The CDR3, as DNA: TGTGCCAGCAGCGTAGACACTGAAGCTTTCTTT.

V is TRBV28 and J is TRBJ2-3, with D hard to call. The V gene lost 3 bases and the J gene lost 0 bases, with 7 bases spanning the gap. Germline V CDR1 and CDR2: MDHEN, SYDVKM. The CDR3 contains 14 residues. The CDR3 nucleotides read TGTGCCAGCAGTTTCCTGGGGAGCACAGATACGCAGTATTTT. This codes for CASSFLGSTDTQYF.

The chain links TRBV30 to TRBJ2-2, with 8 bases fitting TRBD2. The CDR3 extends over 15 amino acids. Germline trimming cut 2 bases from V and 4 bases from J; bases unmatched to any gene: 6. Germline lookup yields CDR1 GTSNPN and CDR2 SVGIG (reference sequence). CDR3 coding DNA: TGTGCCTGGAGTCGGGGGGGTTCGGGCACCGGGGAGCTGTTTTTT. Amino acids: CAWSRGGSGTGELFF. The full variable domain, in which reference TRBV30 and TRBJ2-2 provide the parts outside the CDR3, is SQTIHQWPATLVQPVGSPLSLECTVEGTSNPNLYWYRQAAGRGLQLLFYSVGIGQISSEVPQNLSASRPQDRQFILSSKKLLLSDSGFYLCAWSRGGSGTGELFFGEGSRLTVL.

This chain joins TRBV6-1 and TRBJ1-5; TRBD1 matches 8 bases. From germline, CDR1 is MNHNS and CDR2 SASEGT. The CDR3 contains 15 residues. J was trimmed by 4 bases and V by 3 bases; bases with no gene match: 5. The CDR3 here is CASSEGTGGNQPQHF. The CDR3 DNA reads TGTGCCAGCAGTGAGGGGACAGGTGGAAATCAGCCCCAGCATTTT.

The rearrangement uses TRBV7-9 and TRBJ2-5, with TRBD1 as a possible D gene (5 bases). Per germline, CDR1 SEHNR and CDR2 FQNEAQ (reference sequence). V was cut by 1 base and J by 0 bases, with 9 bases left in between. CDR3 length equals 15 residues. The CDR3 region has the DNA TGTGCCAGCAGCTTAGGGGGCCCGAACCAAGAGACCCAGTACTTC. Residues: CASSLGGPNQETQYF.

J is TRBJ2-7 and V is TRBV19; 9 bases map to TRBD1. The V and J ends lost 8 bases and 4 bases, in that order; junction bases with no gene match: 9. The CDR3 loop spans 14 amino acids. Looked up from germline, CDR1 is LNHDA and CDR2 is SQIVND (reference sequence). Written as DNA, the CDR3 is TGTGCCAGTGCCAGCGGGACAGGGAAATACGAGCAGTACTTC. Its translation: CASASGTGKYEQYF.

This clone has a handful of counts. CDR3 in amino acids: CASSLGGVNYEQYF. Here the CDR3 DNA reads TGTGCCAGCAGCTTAGGCGGAGTTAACTACGAGCAGTACTTC. The chain is built from TRBV7-2 and TRBJ2-7; D is ambiguous. CDR1 and CDR2 from the germline V gene are SGHTA and FQGNSA. Trimming took off 1 base at V and 3 bases at J, with 10 bases between the two ends. The CDR3 extends over 14 amino acids.

The chain has TRBV5-1 and TRBJ1-5, with unresolved D. The CDR3 loop spans 14 amino acids. Trimming removed 0 bases at V and 4 bases at J, with 8 bases between. Germline V gives CDR1 SGHRS, CDR2 YFSETQ. CDR3 loop: CASSLASGNQPQHF. Written as DNA, the CDR3 is TGCGCCAGCAGCTTGGCCTCGGGTAATCAGCCCCAGCATTTT.